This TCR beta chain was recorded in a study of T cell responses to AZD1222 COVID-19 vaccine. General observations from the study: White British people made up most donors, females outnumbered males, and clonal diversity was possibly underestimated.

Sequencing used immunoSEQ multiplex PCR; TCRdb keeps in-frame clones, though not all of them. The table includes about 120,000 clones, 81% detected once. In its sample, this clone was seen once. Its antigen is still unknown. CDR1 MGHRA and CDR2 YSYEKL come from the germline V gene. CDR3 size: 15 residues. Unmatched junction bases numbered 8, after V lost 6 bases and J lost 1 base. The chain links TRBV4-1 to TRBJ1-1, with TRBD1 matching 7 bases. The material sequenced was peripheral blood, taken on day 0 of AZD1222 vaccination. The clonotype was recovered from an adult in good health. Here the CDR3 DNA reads TGCGCCAGCAGAAATCGACAGGGCAGGAACACTGAAGCTTTCTTT. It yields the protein CASRNRQGRNTEAFF.